A selection of T cell receptor beta chains follows, all from one sample in a study of neoadjuvant anti-PD-1 for oral cavity cancer. Here immunoSEQ multiplex PCR was the method, and the copy in TCRdb shows in-frame clones only, minus some. The sample lists 9,500 to 12,000 clones, 40% to 65% occurring once. The sample here was tumor tissue, taken before nivolumab (anti-PD-1) treatment. The receptor set was obtained from a person between 40 and 85 years old with oral cavity squamous cell carcinoma. CDR3s include the opening cysteine and the closing phenylalanine or tryptophan. A D gene is named only where the DNA matches it firmly. A row's size may be missing; if present it is once, few, many or a size class.

D,V,J,length,size,CDR3,DNA
NA,TRBV5-4,TRBJ1-6,16,NA,CASSSGRDMGNSPLHF,TGTGCCAGCAGCTCGGGCCGGGACATGGGCAATTCACCCCTCCACTTT
NA,TRBV13,TRBJ1-1,19,NA,CASSSKSLGEFDARAEAFF,TGTGCCAGCAGCTCAAAATCCTTAGGGGAATTCGACGCTCGGGCTGAAGCTTTCTTT
NA,TRBV4-1,TRBJ1-3,17,few,CASRPDSGGSGGNTIYF,TGCGCCAGCAGACCTGACTCCGGGGGTTCTGGTGGAAACACCATATATTTT
NA,TRBV5-6,TRBJ1-1,17,few,CASSLVVAGEFHTEAFF,TGTGCCAGCAGCTTAGTTGTGGCAGGGGAGTTTCACACTGAAGCTTTCTTT
NA,TRBV7-2,TRBJ2-7,12,few,CASSLGRYEQYF,TGTGCCAGCAGCTTAGGCAGATACGAGCAGTACTTC
NA,TRBV6-6,TRBJ2-1,14,NA,CASSLGTLVWGQFF,TGTGCCAGCAGTCTCGGGACACTTGTTTGGGGGCAGTTCTTC
NA,TRBV4-1,TRBJ1-2,17,few,CASSHPPPGHPNYGYTF,TGCGCCAGCAGCCATCCTCCCCCGGGACACCCTAACTATGGCTACACCTTC
TRBD2,TRBV9,TRBJ2-2,16,NA,CASSVPPGGGTGELFF,TGTGCCAGCAGCGTACCCCCGGGAGGCGGTACCGGGGAGCTGTTTTTT
TRBD1,TRBV6-5,TRBJ1-5,15,NA,CASSINRGHLQPQHF,TGTGCCAGCAGTATCAACAGGGGGCACCTTCAGCCCCAGCATTTT
NA,TRBV11-2,TRBJ2-3,12,medium-sized,CASSFGTDTQYF,TGTGCCAGCAGCTTTGGTACAGATACGCAGTATTTT
NA,TRBV5-4,TRBJ2-5,14,NA,CASSPEGGWETQYF,TGTGCCAGCAGCCCCGAAGGCGGTTGGGAGACCCAGTACTTC
NA,TRBV9,TRBJ2-3,12,NA,CASSVNTDTQYF,TGTGCCAGCAGCGTCAACACAGATACGCAGTATTTT
TRBD1,TRBV7-7,TRBJ2-5,15,NA,CASSLAGRGYATQYF,TGTGCCAGCAGCTTAGCGGGCAGGGGGTATGCGACCCAGTACTTC
NA,TRBV7-2,TRBJ1-1,16,NA,CASSLAGAVRSDEAFF,TGTGCCAGCAGCTTAGCGGGGGCGGTCCGGTCAGATGAAGCTTTCTTT
TRBD2,TRBV5-1,TRBJ2-3,16,NA,CASSPVGRGATDTQYF,TGCGCCAGCAGCCCGGTGGGGCGGGGGGCCACAGATACGCAGTATTTT
NA,TRBV29-1,TRBJ2-7,12,NA,CSVAQDGWEQYF,TGCAGCGTTGCACAGGACGGGTGGGAGCAGTACTTC
TRBD1,TRBV13,TRBJ1-6,16,few,CASSSDRGPSNSPLHF,TGTGCCAGCAGCTCCGACAGGGGGCCGAGTAATTCACCCCTCCACTTT
TRBD1,TRBV7-8,TRBJ1-2,14,NA,CASSSGQGSYGYTF,TGTGCCAGCAGCTCGGGACAGGGGAGCTATGGCTACACCTTC
NA,TRBV29-1,TRBJ2-1,12,NA,CSVGRQPNEQFF,TGCAGCGTTGGGCGACAGCCTAATGAGCAGTTCTTC
NA,TRBV18,TRBJ2-7,13,medium-sized,CASSRESSYEQYF,TGTGCCAGCTCACGGGAGAGCTCCTACGAGCAGTACTTC
TRBD2,TRBV19,TRBJ2-4,15,few,CASSIKRGQGNIQYF,TGTGCCAGTAGTATCAAGCGGGGGCAGGGAAACATTCAGTACTTC
NA,TRBV19,TRBJ2-7,15,once,CASSIVPDSSYEQYF,TGTGCCAGTAGTATAGTCCCGGACAGCTCCTACGAGCAGTACTTC
NA,TRBV2,TRBJ1-1,14,few,CASRQVQRGTEAFF,TGTGCCAGCAGACAGGTCCAGCGGGGCACTGAAGCTTTCTTT